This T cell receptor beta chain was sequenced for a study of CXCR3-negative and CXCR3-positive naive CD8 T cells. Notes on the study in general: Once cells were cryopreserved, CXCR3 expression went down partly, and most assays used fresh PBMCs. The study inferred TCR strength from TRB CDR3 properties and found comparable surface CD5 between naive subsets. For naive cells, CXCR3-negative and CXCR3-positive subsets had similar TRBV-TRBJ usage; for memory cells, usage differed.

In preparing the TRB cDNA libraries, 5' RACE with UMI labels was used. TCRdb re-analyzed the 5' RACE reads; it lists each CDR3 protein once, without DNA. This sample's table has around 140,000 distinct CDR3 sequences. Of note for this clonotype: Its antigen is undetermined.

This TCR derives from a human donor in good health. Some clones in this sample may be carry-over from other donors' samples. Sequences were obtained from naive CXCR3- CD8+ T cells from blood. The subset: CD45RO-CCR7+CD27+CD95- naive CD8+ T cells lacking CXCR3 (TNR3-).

The CDR3: CASSLGRGPLEEQYF. V gene TRBV7-2 combines with J gene TRBJ2-7; the TCRdb D gene call, TRBD1, has no DNA to confirm it. The CDR3 is made up of 15 amino acids. The germline gives CDR1 SGHTA, CDR2 FQGNSA. The variable domain in full, with the rest retrieved from reference TRBV7-2 and TRBJ2-7, is GAGVSQSPSNKVTEKGKDVELRCDPISGHTALYWYRQSLGQGLEFLIYFQGNSAPDKSGLPSDRFSAERTGGSVSTLTIQRTQQEDSAVYLCASSLGRGPLEEQYFGPGTRLTVT.